The 29 T cell receptor beta chains below all came from one sample that was sequenced in a study of CD8 T cells in Susac syndrome (dated by TCRdb to the late 2010s). Library construction relied on the immunoSEQ multiplex PCR assay. RNA was extracted using the RNeasy kit, and about 0.45 to 1 microgram was reverse transcribed with random hexamers. The raw public data were reprocessed by TCRdb itself: fastp quality trimming at Q25, MiXCR clonotype calling, in-frame beta chains only. Rows are combined by CDR3 protein, so each entry shows the most common genes and DNA. The sample has 100,000 to 150,000 distinct CDR3 sequences on record, approximately 95% of them singletons. The ten largest clones represent approximately 0.31% of the sample. The sequencing sample was made of CD8+ T cells from PBMCs. These receptors were taken from a human donor with multiple sclerosis.

The J gene is TRBJ1-4, the V gene TRBV24-1; D gene unclear. The CDR3 length is 15 residues. Deletions cut 4 bases from V and 8 bases from J, with 16 bases between. Germline-derived CDR1 and CDR2 are KGHDR and SFDVKD. Written as DNA, the CDR3 is TGTGCCACCAGTGACTCAACCTCGCGAAAGGAAAAACTGTTTTTT. Translation gives CATSDSTSRKEKLFF.

This chain uses TRBV15 with TRBJ1-2, with D perhaps matching TRBD1 (5 bases). The V gene lost 0 bases and the J gene lost 2 bases, with 7 bases spanning the gap. From germline, CDR1 is LNHNV and CDR2 YYDKDF (reference sequence). There are 14 residues in the CDR3. The CDR3 region has the DNA TGTGCCACCAGCAGAGATCCAGGGAACTATGGCTACACCTTC. Translated: CATSRDPGNYGYTF.

The CDR3 nucleotides are TGCAGCGTCCCAGGAAGAGGAAACACCATATATTTT. Translated, it gives CSVPGRGNTIYF. The chain recombines TRBV29-1 with TRBJ1-3, with no clear D. Per the germline V gene, CDR1 is SQVTM and CDR2 is ANQGSEA. Trimming left V 6 bases short and J 4 bases short, with 10 bases between. This CDR3 has 12 residues.

The chain employs TRBV14 and TRBJ1-2, with D unresolved. Germline assignment: CDR1 SGHDN and CDR2 FVKESK. V dropped 4 bases and J dropped 3 bases, with 6 bases sitting between them. This CDR3 contains 12 residues. CDR3 bases: TGTGCCAGCAGCCGAGGGTACTATGGCTACACCTTC. Protein sequence: CASSRGYYGYTF.

A few counts support this clonotype. This chain connects TRBV6-2 or TRBV6-3 to TRBJ1-5; D is undetermined. Germline CDR1 is MNHEY and CDR2 is SVGEGT. Trimming stripped 6 bases from V and 11 bases from J, with 8 bases between. The CDR3 is 10 amino acids. The CDR3 loop reads CASRGEAQHF. The CDR3 DNA sequence: TGTGCCAGCAGAGGTGAAGCCCAGCATTTT.

The chain is built from TRBV4-1 and TRBJ1-5; 9 bases agree with TRBD1. Trimming removed 3 bases from V and 3 bases from J; junction bases left unmatched: 9. Germline CDR1 and CDR2: MGHRA and YSYEKL. This CDR3 has 17 residues. CDR3 residues: CASSHDLGQGSNQPQHF. Here the CDR3 DNA reads TGCGCCAGCAGCCACGACTTGGGACAGGGATCCAATCAGCCCCAGCATTTT.

A remark on this clonotype: One junction end does not reproduce the germline sequence, and a read error may be involved. The chain uses TRBV24-1 and TRBJ2-5; TRBD2 matches 10 bases. This CDR3 has 13 amino acids. CDR1 and CDR2 from the germline V gene are KGHDR and SFDVKD. The CDR3 DNA sequence: TGTGCCGCCAGCGGGAGGGAACAAGAGACCCAGTACTTC. It specifies CAASGREQETQYF.

The CDR3 coding sequence is TGTGCCAGCAGTTTATACGGGAGGGCCACAGAGACCCAGTACTTC. This sequence encodes CASSLYGRATETQYF. The J gene is TRBJ2-5, the V gene TRBV27, with 8 nucleotides matching TRBD2. The CDR3 sequence is 15 residues long. Trimming removed 1 base from V and 4 bases from J; junction bases left unmatched: 5. In germline, CDR1 is MNHEY, CDR2 SMNVEV (reference sequence).

CDR3 residues: CASSPPSPGFTEAFF. The CDR3 nucleotides read TGTGCCAGCAGCCCCCCATCCCCCGGGTTCACTGAAGCTTTCTTT. The chain combines TRBV7-9 with TRBJ1-1, with no clear D. The germline CDR1 and CDR2 sequences are SEHNR and FQNEAQ (reference sequence). Trimming left V 5 bases short and J 4 bases short, with 17 bases between. CDR3 length equals 15 residues.

This chain's CDR3 is CASSLSGAGGNQPQHF. CDR3 coding DNA: TGTGCCAGCAGTTTATCGGGGGCAGGTGGCAATCAGCCCCAGCATTTT. The rearrangement joins TRBV28 to TRBJ1-5; D is possibly TRBD1 (6 bases). Per germline, CDR1 MDHEN and CDR2 SYDVKM. The germline V and J ends were trimmed by 1 base and 2 bases, with 12 bases remaining between them. The CDR3 runs 16 residues.

The rearrangement uses TRBV9 and TRBJ2-3; no reliable D call. Trimming shortened V by 0 bases and J by 6 bases, and 14 bases separated the two germline ends. The CDR3 runs to 15 residues. CDR1 is SGDLS, CDR2 YYNGEE, per germline. CDR3 DNA: TGTGCCAGCAGCGTAGAGGTAGACGAACTGGATACGCAGTATTTT. This codes for CASSVEVDELDTQYF.

In this sample, this clonotype turned up once. The V gene is TRBV3-1, the J gene TRBJ2-3; 11 positions match TRBD2. The CDR3 is 21 amino acids. V shed 0 bases, J shed 1 base, and the junction held 15 bases outside the gene matches. Germline V gene lookup returns CDR1 LGHDT and CDR2 YNNKEL (reference sequence). CDR3 nucleotide sequence: TGTGCCAGCAGCCAAGACTACTTAGCGGGAGGGCACGAGGATGGCACAGATACGCAGTATTTT. This sequence encodes CASSQDYLAGGHEDGTDTQYF.

The chain links TRBV5-1 to TRBJ2-7; D possibly corresponds to TRBD1 (5 bases). Trimming took 4 bases from V and 7 from J, leaving 12 bases between them. The CDR3 totals 12 residues. Germline V gives CDR1 SGHRS, CDR2 YFSETQ. CDR3 amino acids: CASSPGYEEQYF. In DNA form, the CDR3 reads TGCGCCAGCAGCCCAGGGTATGAGGAGCAGTACTTC.

The rearrangement joins TRBV29-1 to TRBJ1-3; D not certain. This CDR3 region has 13 residues. Trimming removed 6 bases at V and 3 bases at J, with 12 bases between. Germline-derived CDR1 and CDR2 are SQVTM and ANQGSEA. CDR3 region: CSVTGRDGNTIYF. In DNA, the CDR3 is TGCAGCGTAACCGGACGGGATGGAAACACCATATATTTT.

With respect to this clonotype: The germline gene is not matched at one end of the junction; a read error may be the cause. J is TRBJ2-1 and V is TRBV20-1; TRBD2 matches at 7 bases. The CDR3 is 12 residues long. The V gene's germline CDR1 is DFQATT and CDR2 SNEGSKA (reference sequence). CDR3 residues: CSARDPRSGVVF. The CDR3 coding sequence is TGCAGTGCTAGAGATCCTAGAAGCGGGGTTGTCTTC.

The chain is built from TRBV7-9 and TRBJ2-3; D is tentatively TRBD1 or TRBD2 (6 bases each). This CDR3 has 12 residues. Germline V gene sequence: CDR1 SEHNR, CDR2 FQNEAQ (reference sequence). Deletions cut 8 bases from V and 5 bases from J, with 11 bases between. The DNA of the CDR3 is TGTGCCAGCGAGGGGGGATTAGATACGCAGTATTTT. Translating gives CASEGGLDTQYF. The whole variable domain, remainder taken from reference TRBV7-9 and TRBJ2-3, is DTGVSQNPRHKITKRGQNVTFRCDPISEHNRLYWYRQTLGQGPEFLTYFQNEAQLEKSRLLSDRFSAERPKGSFSTLEIQRTEQGDSAMYLCASEGGLDTQYFGPGTRLTVL.

This chain uses TRBV2 with TRBJ2-7, with a weak D call TRBD2 (6 bases). The ends were cut back, 6 bases at V and 0 bases at J, with 18 bases in the middle. This CDR3 is built from 16 residues. Germline CDR1 reads SNHLY; CDR2 reads FYNNEI. The CDR3 nucleotides are TGTGCCAGCAGCTCTCCCGGGACTCAGAGCTCCTACGAGCAGTACGTC. This encodes CASSSPGTQSSYEQYV.

The chain uses TRBV6-2 or TRBV6-3 and TRBJ2-1, with D unresolved. This CDR3 comprises 15 residues. Germline V gene sequence: CDR1 MNHEY, CDR2 SVGEGT. Between the trimmed V and J ends, which lost 2 bases and 0 bases, there was a span of 8 bases. Here the CDR3 reads CASSYGPSSYNEQFF. CDR3 DNA: TGTGCCAGCAGTTACGGGCCAAGCTCCTACAATGAGCAGTTCTTC.

This chain joins TRBV19 and TRBJ2-7; 7 bases are a match to TRBD1. Germline values: CDR1 LNHDA, CDR2 SQIVND (reference sequence). V was clipped by 5 bases and J by 2 bases; unmatched bases: 6. This CDR3 contains 14 residues. CDR3 sequence reads: CASSFRDRAYEQYF. The CDR3 coding sequence is TGTGCCAGTAGTTTCCGGGACAGAGCCTACGAGCAGTACTTC.

The rearrangement joins TRBV6-5 to TRBJ2-7; 11 bases fit TRBD2. V lost 2 bases, J lost 7 bases, and 7 bases stayed unmatched. CDR1 is MNHEY, CDR2 SVGAGI, per germline. The CDR3 has 15 residues. The CDR3 nucleotides are TGTGCCAGCAGTTACGGTAGCGGGGGGGCAAGGGAGCAGTACTTC. It codes for CASSYGSGGAREQYF.

The chain recombines TRBV15 with TRBJ2-1; 16 nucleotides match TRBD2. The CDR3 contains 14 residues. With V trimmed by 5 bases and J by 14 bases, 6 bases remained unmatched. Per the germline V gene, CDR1 is LNHNV and CDR2 is YYDKDF (reference sequence). CDR3 bases: TGTGCCACCAGCCGGGGACTAGCGGGGGGGTGGGAGTTCTTC. This gives the protein CATSRGLAGGWEFF.

V and J are TRBV13 and TRBJ1-5; D remains ambiguous. Germline CDR1 PRHDT, CDR2 FYEKMQ (reference sequence). This CDR3 is built from 14 residues. With 5 bases removed from V and 6 bases from J, the gap between germline ends came to 14 bases. CDR3: CASSKGGGPQPQHF. CDR3 bases: TGTGCCAGCAGCAAAGGTGGAGGGCCTCAGCCCCAGCATTTT.

Only a few counts were recorded for this clonotype. The V and J genes are TRBV2 and TRBJ1-5, with 7 nucleotides matching TRBD1. This CDR3 is 15 amino acids long. CDR1 and CDR2 (germline): SNHLY, FYNNEI. The J segment lost 3 bases and the V segment lost 6 bases, leaving 8 bases of the junction unmatched. For the CDR3, the DNA is TGTGCCAGCAGGCTTAGACAGGGCTCCAATCAGCCCCAGCATTTT. This encodes CASRLRQGSNQPQHF.

This rearrangement joins TRBV7-3 to TRBJ2-1; D gene unclear. In germline, CDR1 is SGHTA, CDR2 FQGTGA. The CDR3 is 14 residues long. The V end lost 4 bases, the J end lost 4 bases, and 11 bases lay between the germline ends. The CDR3 nucleotides are TGTGCCAGCAGCTGGTCAGGAAAGTACAATGAGCAGTTCTTC. It encodes CASSWSGKYNEQFF.

The chain combines TRBV20-1 with TRBJ2-2; 8 bases match TRBD2. Germline CDR1 reads DFQATT; CDR2 reads SNEGSKA (reference sequence). The junction had 10 bases not matched to a gene; V was cut back by 6 bases and J by 4 bases. CDR3 length equals 15 residues. The CDR3 nucleotides are TGCAGTGCATTAGCGGGGCGGACGGTCACCGGGGAGCTGTTTTTT. Its translation is CSALAGRTVTGELFF.

The chain is built from TRBV4-1 and TRBJ1-1; the D gene is possibly TRBD1 (5 bases). The CDR3 spans 16 residues. Germline V gene sequence: CDR1 MGHRA, CDR2 YSYEKL. V lost 0 bases, J lost 1 base, and 12 bases lay in between. The DNA for the CDR3 is TGCGCCAGCAGCCAAGAGGGGGATTGGGGGAACACTGAAGCTTTCTTT. Its protein is CASSQEGDWGNTEAFF.

The CDR3 loop reads CASSLNLNTEAFF. The CDR3 bases are TGTGCCAGCAGTTTAAACCTGAACACTGAAGCTTTCTTT. The V and J genes are TRBV12-3 or TRBV12-4 and TRBJ1-1; D unclear. The CDR3 runs to 13 residues. V shed 2 bases and J shed 0 bases, with 4 bases lying between them.

V and J are TRBV7-9 and TRBJ2-7, with D possibly matching TRBD2 (6 bases). V lost 5 bases to trimming and J lost 1 base, with 12 bases between them. Looked up from germline, CDR1 is SEHNR and CDR2 is FQNEAQ (reference sequence). The CDR3 is 14 amino acids. The CDR3 spells CASSAGLLSYEQYF. The DNA of the CDR3 is TGTGCCAGCAGCGCGGGACTGCTATCCTACGAGCAGTACTTC.

The chain uses TRBV24-1 and TRBJ1-4, with D uncertain. Trimming shortened V by 10 bases and J by 0 bases, and 8 bases separated the two germline ends. The CDR3 sequence is 13 residues long. The germline gives CDR1 KGHDR, CDR2 SFDVKD. This CDR3 reads CATQPSTNEKLFF. CDR3 in DNA: TGTGCCACACAGCCGTCAACTAATGAAAAACTGTTTTTT.